The 22 T cell receptor beta chains below all came from one sample that was sequenced in a study of T cell responses to AZD1222 COVID-19 vaccine (dated by TCRdb to about 2021). Per the publication, the time point label means: baseline before first vaccination. The library was prepared using the immunoSEQ multiplex PCR assay. The table was pulled from immuneACCESS by TCRdb, which kept in-frame rearrangements only. Such tables lose some clones; where checked, under half of the loss comes from unresolved V genes, and the rest has no known cause. The sample table records more than 100,000 clones; under 90% of these occur just once. The top ten constitute more than 6.5% of the sample. This material consisted of peripheral blood, taken on day 0 of AZD1222 vaccination. The receptor source for this set is an adult in good health.

With respect to this clone: The junction differs from germline at one of its ends, possibly a read error. The chain uses TRBV7-7 and TRBJ1-6; perhaps TRBD1 as D (6 bases). This CDR3 is built from 16 residues. Germline V lookup: CDR1 SSHAT, CDR2 FNYEAQ (reference sequence). In DNA form, the CDR3 reads TGTGCTAGCAGCTTGTGGGGGCCGGGGCCCCATTCACCCCTCCACTTT. This encodes CASSLWGPGPHSPLHF. The full variable domain, completed using reference TRBV7-7 and TRBJ1-6, is GAGVSQSPRYKVTKRGQDVTLRCDPISSHATLYWYQQALGQGPEFLTYFNYEAQPDKSGLPSDRFSAERPEGSISTLTIQRTEQRDSAMYRCASSLWGPGPHSPLHFGNGTRLTVT.

The rearrangement links TRBV5-1 to TRBJ2-5; tentative D call: TRBD1 (6 bases). Germline V gene lookup returns CDR1 SGHRS and CDR2 YFSETQ. This CDR3 contains 14 residues. Trimming removed 0 bases from V and 4 bases from J, with 10 bases in between. The CDR3 DNA sequence: TGCGCCAGCAGCTTGGCCGAACAGGGAGAGACCCAGTACTTC. It is translated as CASSLAEQGETQYF.

The chain recombines TRBV24-1 with TRBJ2-2; maybe TRBD1 (6 bases). The CDR3 consists of 17 residues. V lost 4 bases and J 6 bases, leaving 20 bases between the germline ends. Germline values: CDR1 KGHDR, CDR2 SFDVKD. The CDR3 DNA reads as TGTGCCACCAGTGACCCGCCGAGGACAGTCGGGCCCGGGGAGCTGTTTTTT. Its protein is CATSDPPRTVGPGELFF.

The V gene is TRBV28, the J gene TRBJ2-7, with D possibly TRBD1 on 5 matching bases. This CDR3 has 14 residues. V gave up 4 bases and J gave up 2 bases, with 12 bases separating them. Germline assignment: CDR1 MDHEN and CDR2 SYDVKM. CDR3 residues: CASSSGRGAYEQYF. The CDR3 DNA reads as TGTGCCAGCAGTTCTGGAAGGGGCGCCTACGAGCAGTACTTC.

This sequence joins TRBV27 and TRBJ1-4, with D possibly matching TRBD1 (5 bases). Trimming stripped 6 bases from V and 7 bases from J, with 15 bases between. In germline, CDR1 is MNHEY, CDR2 SMNVEV (reference sequence). This CDR3 is built from 14 residues. The CDR3 sequence is CASRSTVMGEKLFF. CDR3 in DNA: TGTGCCAGCAGGTCGACAGTCATGGGTGAAAAACTGTTTTTT.

The table lists this clone with a count of one. This chain connects TRBV5-6 to TRBJ2-5; TRBD2 agrees at 8 bases. Germline V gene sequence: CDR1 SGHDT, CDR2 YYEEEE. CDR3 size: 14 residues. Trimming cost V 0 bases and J 4 bases; bases outside gene matches: 2. The CDR3 DNA reads as TGTGCCAGCAGCTTGGACAGCGGGAGAGAGACCCAGTACTTC. It translates to CASSLDSGRETQYF.

The chain combines TRBV11-2 with TRBJ2-3, with D tentatively TRBD1 (6 bases). The CDR3 covers 15 residues. CDR1 is SGHAT, CDR2 FQNNGV, per germline. V shed 4 bases and J shed 0 bases, with 11 bases lying between them. CDR3 sequence: CASSSAGVSTDTQYF. DNA for the CDR3: TGTGCCAGCAGCTCCGCAGGGGTGAGCACAGATACGCAGTATTTT.

The gene calls are TRBV7-2 and TRBJ2-2; D remains unclear. This CDR3 comprises 15 residues. The V and J ends lost 3 bases and 0 bases respectively, with 8 bases between them. CDR1 and CDR2 (germline): SGHTA, FQGNSA. CDR3 nucleotide sequence: TGTGCCAGCAGCTTCGATACCGCGAACACCGGGGAGCTGTTTTTT. Its protein is CASSFDTANTGELFF.

The chain recombines TRBV6-5 with TRBJ2-5; no clear D. This CDR3 is 15 amino acids long. Germline CDR1 MNHEY, CDR2 SVGAGI. Trimming pared 0 bases from V and 4 bases from J, leaving 12 bases between. The CDR3 DNA reads as TGTGCCAGCAGTTACTCGACGCTTACGGGAGAGACCCAGTACTTC. Residues: CASSYSTLTGETQYF.

V and J are TRBV19 and TRBJ1-6, with no clear D. Trimming stripped 8 bases from V and 7 bases from J, with 12 bases between. The CDR3 is 13 residues long. Germline lookup yields CDR1 LNHDA and CDR2 SQIVND (reference sequence). The CDR3 reads CASAGSTNSPLHF. The CDR3 DNA reads as TGTGCCAGTGCTGGGTCTACAAATTCACCCCTCCACTTT.

J is TRBJ2-5 and V is TRBV24-1, with D possibly being TRBD1 or TRBD2 (5 bases each). The germline CDR1 and CDR2 sequences are KGHDR and SFDVKD. The CDR3 runs 14 residues. V lost 9 bases and J lost 2, with 15 bases in between. The CDR3 sequence is CATGGHWEQETQYF. The CDR3 region has the DNA TGTGCCACCGGAGGACATTGGGAACAAGAGACCCAGTACTTC.

The genes are TRBV30 and TRBJ1-5; tentative D call: TRBD1 (5 bases). CDR1 GTSNPN and CDR2 SVGIG come from the germline V gene (reference sequence). The length of the CDR3 is 13 residues. V was clipped by 1 base and J by 6 bases, with 10 bases between them. This CDR3 reads CAWSGTTSQPQHF. The CDR3 bases are TGTGCCTGGAGTGGGACAACTAGTCAGCCCCAGCATTTT.

V and J are TRBV5-4 and TRBJ1-1; D not resolved. The ends were cut back, 4 bases at V and 1 base at J, with 11 bases in the middle. The CDR3 totals 14 residues. CDR1 SGHNT and CDR2 YYREEE come from the germline V gene (reference sequence). The CDR3 region is CASSPGRGNTEAFF. The CDR3 DNA is TGTGCCAGCAGCCCCGGACGGGGGAACACTGAAGCTTTCTTT.

The chain has TRBV7-9 and TRBJ1-4; the D gene is possibly TRBD1 (6 bases). The germline V gene encodes CDR1 SEHNR and CDR2 FQNEAQ (reference sequence). V lost 1 base to trimming and J lost 8 bases, with 11 bases between them. The CDR3 has 14 amino acids. CDR3 residues: CASSLGGRGEKLFF. DNA for the CDR3: TGTGCCAGCAGCTTAGGGGGGCGCGGAGAAAAACTGTTTTTT. Full variable domain (outside the CDR3, taken from reference TRBV7-9 and TRBJ1-4): DTGVSQNPRHKITKRGQNVTFRCDPISEHNRLYWYRQTLGQGPEFLTYFQNEAQLEKSRLLSDRFSAERPKGSFSTLEIQRTEQGDSAMYLCASSLGGRGEKLFFGSGTQLSVL.

The chain joins TRBV15 to TRBJ1-3; TRBD1 might be the D (5 bases). The CDR3 has 15 amino acids. Germline CDR1 LNHNV, CDR2 YYDKDF (reference sequence). V was pared by 1 base and J by 11 bases, with 18 bases between. The CDR3 here is CATSRAVPPGGAIYF. CDR3 coding DNA: TGTGCCACCAGCAGAGCCGTCCCCCCCGGGGGTGCCATATATTTT.

The chain links TRBV14 to TRBJ2-3; 10 nucleotides match TRBD2. Trimming removed 4 bases from V and 2 bases from J; junction bases left unmatched: 6. This CDR3 region has 16 residues. CDR1 and CDR2 from the germline V gene are SGHDN and FVKESK. The CDR3 sequence is CASSRIAGGPTDTQYF. DNA of the CDR3: TGTGCCAGCAGCCGAATAGCGGGAGGTCCCACAGATACGCAGTATTTT.

This clone was found once. The rearrangement uses TRBV5-1 and TRBJ2-3, with D unresolved. V was clipped by 2 bases and J by 6 bases, with 7 bases between them. CDR1 is SGHRS and CDR2 is YFSETQ in the germline V gene. CDR3 length: 12 amino acids. The CDR3 sequence is CASSFQVDTQYF. The DNA for the CDR3 is TGCGCCAGCAGCTTCCAGGTGGATACGCAGTATTTT.

The V and J genes are TRBV5-1 and TRBJ2-1, with D possibly being TRBD2 (7 bases). Germline V gene sequence: CDR1 SGHRS, CDR2 YFSETQ. The V and J ends lost 2 bases and 8 bases respectively, with 17 bases between them. This CDR3 spans 15 amino acids. The CDR3 DNA sequence: TGCGCCAGCAGCTTAAACCCTGGCGGGGGCGATGAGCAGTTCTTC. Translated, it gives CASSLNPGGGDEQFF.

The rearrangement links TRBV9 to TRBJ1-5; D may be TRBD1 (5 bases). Germline CDR1 SGDLS, CDR2 YYNGEE. V was trimmed by 3 bases and J by 2 bases, leaving 15 bases between them. This CDR3 contains 16 residues. CDR3 sequence reads: CASSAGTRGGNQPQHF. The DNA of the CDR3 is TGTGCCAGCAGCGCCGGGACTAGAGGTGGCAATCAGCCCCAGCATTTT. Using reference TRBV9 and TRBJ1-5 for the parts outside the CDR3, the full variable domain is DSGVTQTPKHLITATGQRVTLRCSPRSGDLSVYWYQQSLDQGLQFLIQYYNGEERAKGNILERFSAQQFPDLHSELNLSSLELGDSALYFCASSAGTRGGNQPQHFGDGTRLSIL.

The CDR3 coding sequence is TGTGCCAGCAAAGGGGGACTAGCGGTTGTTGAGACCCAGTACTTC. Translating gives CASKGGLAVVETQYF. The rearrangement joins TRBV6-5 to TRBJ2-5; 11 positions match TRBD2. Germline CDR1 reads MNHEY; CDR2 reads SVGAGI. The CDR3 sequence is 15 residues long. Unmatched junction bases numbered 9, after V lost 7 bases and J lost 5 bases.

The V call is TRBV6-5, the J call TRBJ1-2, with a tentative D call TRBD1 (6 bases). Germline V gives CDR1 MNHEY, CDR2 SVGAGI. CDR3 length: 12 amino acids. Trimming removed 9 bases from V and 2 bases from J, with 10 bases in between. The CDR3 spells CASQGKNYGYTF. The CDR3 nucleotides read TGTGCCAGTCAGGGGAAGAACTATGGCTACACCTTC.

The genes are TRBV5-6 and TRBJ2-2; TRBD2 is a possible D gene (5 bases). Trimming took off 5 bases at V and 6 bases at J, with 17 bases between the two ends. CDR1 is SGHDT and CDR2 is YYEEEE in the germline V gene. The CDR3 spans 15 residues. The CDR3 DNA is TGTGCCAGCAGGGCCGGGGTTGCGCCTCCCGGGGAGCTGTTTTTT. Its protein is CASRAGVAPPGELFF.